One and the same sample provided the 5 T cell receptor beta chains below, sequenced in a study of cytomegalovirus exposure and HLA in healthy donors (dated by TCRdb to between 2016 and 2019). The library was obtained by the immunoSEQ multiplex PCR assay. For the multiplex PCR, a mixture combining 60 forward primers for TCR Vbeta segments and 13 reverse primers for TCR Jbeta segments was used. The immuneACCESS repertoire file appears here via TCRdb, limited to in-frame rearrangements. These files lack a portion of the clones; in checked studies, under half of the deficit traces to unresolved V genes, and the cause of the others is not known. Counted in this sample were fewer than 150,000 clones; just under 80% of them appeared once. Approximately 2% of the sample is in the top ten clones. The specimen was PBMCs. The receptors derive from a man aged 30-40 years in good health and CMV-seronegative.

This rearrangement joins TRBV5-1 to TRBJ2-4; 14 bases line up with TRBD2. Trimming took 4 bases from V and 6 from J; bases not matched to a gene: 15. Germline V CDR1 and CDR2: SGHRS, YFSETQ. The CDR3 has 19 residues. In DNA, the CDR3 is TGCGCCAGCAGCCGTGGGACTAGCGGGAGATTGCCCCAGGGAAACATTCAGTACTTC. It translates to CASSRGTSGRLPQGNIQYF.

The chain is built from TRBV5-8 and TRBJ1-3, with TRBD1 as a possible D gene (5 bases). V was shortened by 4 bases and J by 2 bases, with 10 bases between the two germline ends. CDR1 is SGHTS and CDR2 is YDEGEE in the germline V gene. This CDR3 contains 14 residues. The CDR3 spells CASSPGVAGNTIYF. The CDR3 region has the DNA TGTGCCAGCAGCCCGGGGGTGGCTGGAAACACCATATATTTT.

This chain uses TRBV18 with TRBJ2-5, with 8 bases fitting TRBD1. V lost 2 bases and J lost 6; bases outside the gene matches: 5. The CDR3 runs to 14 residues. CDR1 and CDR2 from the germline V gene are KGHSH and LQKENI. This chain's CDR3 is CASSPDRGGQTQYF. For the CDR3, the DNA is TGTGCCAGCTCACCAGACAGGGGCGGTCAGACCCAGTACTTC. Full variable domain (rest looked up from reference TRBV18 and TRBJ2-5): NAGVMQNPRHLVRRRGQEARLRCSPMKGHSHVYWYRQLPEEGLKFMVYLQKENIIDESGMPKERFSAEFPKEGPSILRIQQVVRGDSAAYFCASSPDRGGQTQYFGPGTRLLVL.

The chain combines TRBV18 with TRBJ1-4; 7 nucleotides align to TRBD1. Germline V gene lookup returns CDR1 KGHSH and CDR2 LQKENI. V was pared by 5 bases and J by 0 bases, with 9 bases of the junction left unmatched. This CDR3 contains 17 residues. CDR3 bases: TGTGCCAGCTCATCGAAGACAGGGACCTCAACTAATGAAAAACTGTTTTTT. It yields the protein CASSSKTGTSTNEKLFF.

This clone turned up a few times. The rearrangement joins TRBV2 to TRBJ1-4, with TRBD1 as a possible D gene (6 bases). V lost 3 bases, J lost 11 bases, and 19 bases lay in between. Germline V gene lookup returns CDR1 SNHLY and CDR2 FYNNEI. CDR3 length: 15 amino acids. The CDR3 nucleotides are TGTGCCAGCAGTGAGGGCTCCGGGACACTTAGTAAACTGTTTTTT. It yields the protein CASSEGSGTLSKLFF.